This T cell receptor (beta chain) was captured in a study of vaccination effects on CD4 cells after COVID-19. As for the study in general: A density of more than 1.5 million PBMC per well was used; these cells were cultured with roughly 10 IU/ml IL-2 and about 10 ug/ml peptides.

Upon completion of about eleven days in culture, CD4+ T cells were isolated. All study participants received two doses of BNT162b2 or mRNA-1273 vaccine. Cultures had half their medium replaced with IL-2 medium on days 3 and 7. Study-wide results and caveats: At late timepoints after vaccination, vaccine- and infection-induced clones shrank markedly. The vaccine-induced clones of healthy vaccinees included only 1 of 255 that cross-reacted with common cold coronaviruses.

Germline CDR1 reads SGHTA; CDR2 reads FQGNSA. This CDR3 comprises 15 residues. V lost 1 base, J lost 3 bases, and 4 bases stayed unmatched. Method: immunoSEQ multiplex PCR; TCRdb's copy keeps in-frame clones and lacks some. The sample lists fewer than 75,000 clones, around four fifths occurring once. Turning to this clone: Antigen specificity is unknown.

The material was CD4+ T cells from PBMCs cultured without peptide, obtained after COVID-19 vaccination. This chain uses TRBV7-2 with TRBJ2-5, with 8 nucleotides matching TRBD1. This clonotype was obtained from a human donor who received a COVID-19 vaccine. CDR3 DNA: TGTGCCAGCAGCTTAGTCTACAGGGGGGAAGAGACCCAGTACTTC. It specifies CASSLVYRGEETQYF.